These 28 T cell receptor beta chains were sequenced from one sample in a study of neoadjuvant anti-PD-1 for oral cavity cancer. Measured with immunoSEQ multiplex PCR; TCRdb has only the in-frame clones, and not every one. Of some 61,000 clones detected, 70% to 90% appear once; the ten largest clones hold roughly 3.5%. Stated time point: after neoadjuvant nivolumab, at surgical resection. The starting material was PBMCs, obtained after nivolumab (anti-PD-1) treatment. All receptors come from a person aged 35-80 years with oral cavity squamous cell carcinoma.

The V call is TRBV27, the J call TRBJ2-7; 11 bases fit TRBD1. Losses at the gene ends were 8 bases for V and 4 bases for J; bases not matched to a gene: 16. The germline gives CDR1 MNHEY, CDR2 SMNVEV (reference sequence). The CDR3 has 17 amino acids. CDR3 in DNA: TGTGCCAGCCGAAATCTTGGTAGGGACAGGGGGGATTACGAGCAGTACTTC. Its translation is CASRNLGRDRGDYEQYF.

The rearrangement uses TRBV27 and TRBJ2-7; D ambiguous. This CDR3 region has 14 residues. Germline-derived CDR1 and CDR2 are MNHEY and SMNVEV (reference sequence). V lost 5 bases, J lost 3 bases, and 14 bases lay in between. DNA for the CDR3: TGTGCCAGCAGTCGAGGCGGAGCTAGCTACGAGCAGTACTTC. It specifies CASSRGGASYEQYF.

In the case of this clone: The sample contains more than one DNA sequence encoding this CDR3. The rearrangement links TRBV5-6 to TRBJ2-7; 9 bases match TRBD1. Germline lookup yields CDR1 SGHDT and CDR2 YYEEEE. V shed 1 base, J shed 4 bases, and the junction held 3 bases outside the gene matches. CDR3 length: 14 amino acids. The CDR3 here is CASSLSGQGYEQYF. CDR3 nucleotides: TGTGCCAGCAGCTTGTCCGGACAGGGGTACGAGCAGTACTTC.

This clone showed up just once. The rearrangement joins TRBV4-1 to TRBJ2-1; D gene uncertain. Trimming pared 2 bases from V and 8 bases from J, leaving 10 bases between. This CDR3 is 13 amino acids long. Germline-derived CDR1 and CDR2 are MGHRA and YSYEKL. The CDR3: CASSQHGLDEQFF. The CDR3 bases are TGCGCCAGCAGCCAACATGGGCTGGATGAGCAGTTCTTC.

The CDR3, as DNA: TGCGCCAGCAGTGGGGCAGGTCATCAGCCCCAGCATTTT. Translation gives CASSGAGHQPQHF. J is TRBJ1-5 and V is TRBV10-2; D gene ambiguous. Deletions cut 4 bases from V and 5 bases from J, with 9 bases between. The CDR3 extends over 13 amino acids. Germline values: CDR1 WSHSY, CDR2 SAAADI.

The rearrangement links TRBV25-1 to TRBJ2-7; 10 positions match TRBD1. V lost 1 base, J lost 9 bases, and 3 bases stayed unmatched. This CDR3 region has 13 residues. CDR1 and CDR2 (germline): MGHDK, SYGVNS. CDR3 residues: CASSELGTGAQYF. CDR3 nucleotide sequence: TGTGCCAGCAGTGAATTAGGGACAGGGGCGCAGTACTTC.

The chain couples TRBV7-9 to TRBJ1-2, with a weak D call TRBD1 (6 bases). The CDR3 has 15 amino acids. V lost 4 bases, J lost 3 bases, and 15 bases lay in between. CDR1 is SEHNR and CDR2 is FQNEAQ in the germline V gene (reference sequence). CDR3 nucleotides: TGTGCCAGCAGCTCAGGGGCAGCGAGGGACTATGGCTACACCTTC. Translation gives CASSSGAARDYGYTF.

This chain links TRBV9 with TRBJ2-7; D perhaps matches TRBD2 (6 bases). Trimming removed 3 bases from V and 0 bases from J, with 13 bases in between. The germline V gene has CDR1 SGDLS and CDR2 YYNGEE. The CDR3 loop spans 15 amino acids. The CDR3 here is CASSAWAGSSYEQYF. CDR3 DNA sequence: TGTGCCAGCAGCGCCTGGGCGGGATCCTCCTACGAGCAGTACTTC.

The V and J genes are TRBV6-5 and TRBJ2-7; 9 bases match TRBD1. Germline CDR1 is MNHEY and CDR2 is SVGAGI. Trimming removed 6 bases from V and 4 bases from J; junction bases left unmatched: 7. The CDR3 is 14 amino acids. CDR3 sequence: CASSQRTGVYEQYF. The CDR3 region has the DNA TGTGCCAGCAGCCAACGGACAGGGGTGTACGAGCAGTACTTC.

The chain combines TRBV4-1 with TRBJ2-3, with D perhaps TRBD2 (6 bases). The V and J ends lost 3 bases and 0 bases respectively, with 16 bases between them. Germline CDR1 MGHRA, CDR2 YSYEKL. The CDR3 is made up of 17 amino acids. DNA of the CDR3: TGCGCCAGCAGCCAGAATCCCCTAGCGCCTAGCACAGATACGCAGTATTTT. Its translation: CASSQNPLAPSTDTQYF.

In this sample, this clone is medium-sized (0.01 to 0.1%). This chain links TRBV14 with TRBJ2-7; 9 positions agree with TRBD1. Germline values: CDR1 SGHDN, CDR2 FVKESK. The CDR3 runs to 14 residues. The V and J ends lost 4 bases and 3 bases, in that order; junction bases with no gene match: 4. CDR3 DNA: TGTGCCAGCAGCCCGGGACAGGGATTCTACGAGCAGTACTTC. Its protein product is CASSPGQGFYEQYF.

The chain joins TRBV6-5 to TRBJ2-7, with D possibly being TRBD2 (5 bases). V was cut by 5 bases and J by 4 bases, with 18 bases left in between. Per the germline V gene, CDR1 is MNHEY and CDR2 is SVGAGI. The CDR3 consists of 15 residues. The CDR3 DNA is TGTGCCAGCAGTCCGGACTCGCTCTCCCGATACGAGCAGTACTTC. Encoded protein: CASSPDSLSRYEQYF.

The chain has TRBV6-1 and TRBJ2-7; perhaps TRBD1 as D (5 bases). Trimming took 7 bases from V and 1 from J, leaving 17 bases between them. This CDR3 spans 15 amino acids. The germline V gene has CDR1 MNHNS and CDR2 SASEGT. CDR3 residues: CASIERIGDSYEQYF. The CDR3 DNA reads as TGTGCCAGCATCGAGAGAATAGGGGATTCCTACGAGCAGTACTTC.

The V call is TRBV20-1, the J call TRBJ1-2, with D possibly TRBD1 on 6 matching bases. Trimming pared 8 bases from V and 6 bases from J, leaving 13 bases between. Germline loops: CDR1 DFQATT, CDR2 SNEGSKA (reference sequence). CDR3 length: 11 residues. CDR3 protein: CSPHHRDGYTF. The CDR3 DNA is TGCAGTCCCCACCACAGGGATGGCTACACCTTC.

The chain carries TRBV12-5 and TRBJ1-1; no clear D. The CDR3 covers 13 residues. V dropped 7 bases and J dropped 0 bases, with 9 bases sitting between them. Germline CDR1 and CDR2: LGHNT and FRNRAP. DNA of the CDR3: TGTGCTAGTGCGGGCACCCTGAACACTGAAGCTTTCTTT. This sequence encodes CASAGTLNTEAFF. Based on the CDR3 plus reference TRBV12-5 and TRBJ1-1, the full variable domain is DARVTQTPRHKVTEMGQEVTMRCQPILGHNTVFWYRQTMMQGLELLAYFRNRAPLDDSGMPKDRFSAEMPDATLATLKIQPSEPRDSAVYFCASAGTLNTEAFFGQGTRLTVV.

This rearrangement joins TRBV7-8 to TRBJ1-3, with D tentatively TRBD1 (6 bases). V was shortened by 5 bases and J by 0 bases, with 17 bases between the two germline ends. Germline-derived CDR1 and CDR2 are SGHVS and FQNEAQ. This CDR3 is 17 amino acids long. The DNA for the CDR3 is TGTGCCAGCAGCCCCACGGGACACCAGAGCTCTGGAAACACCATATATTTT. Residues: CASSPTGHQSSGNTIYF.

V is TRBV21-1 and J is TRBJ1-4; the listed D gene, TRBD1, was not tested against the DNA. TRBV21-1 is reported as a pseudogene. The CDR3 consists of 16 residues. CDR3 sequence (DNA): TGTGCCAGCAGCAAAGCGGGGACAGGAGCTAATGAAAAACTGTTTTTT. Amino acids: CASSKAGTGANEKLFF.

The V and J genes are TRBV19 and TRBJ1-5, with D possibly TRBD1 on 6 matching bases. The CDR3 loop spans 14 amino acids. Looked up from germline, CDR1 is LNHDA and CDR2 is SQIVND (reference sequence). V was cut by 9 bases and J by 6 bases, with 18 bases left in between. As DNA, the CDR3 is TGTGCCAGCAACGTTTTTACAGGGACTCAGCCCCAGCATTTT. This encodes CASNVFTGTQPQHF. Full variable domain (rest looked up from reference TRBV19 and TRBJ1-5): DGGITQSPKYLFRKEGQNVTLSCEQNLNHDAMYWYRQDPGQGLRLIYYSQIVNDFQKGDIAEGYSVSREKKESFPLTVTSAQKNPTAFYLCASNVFTGTQPQHFGDGTRLSIL.

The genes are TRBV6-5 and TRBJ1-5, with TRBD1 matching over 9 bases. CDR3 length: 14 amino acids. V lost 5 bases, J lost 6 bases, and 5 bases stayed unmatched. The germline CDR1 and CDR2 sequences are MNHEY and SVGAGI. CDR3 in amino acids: CASSNGQGSQPQHF. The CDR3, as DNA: TGTGCCAGCAGTAACGGACAGGGGAGTCAGCCCCAGCATTTT.

The CDR3 loop reads CASSQDSGRNEQFF. CDR3 bases: TGTGCCAGCAGCCAAGATTCGGGCCGAAATGAGCAGTTCTTC. The rearrangement joins TRBV4-2 to TRBJ2-1; D call uncertain. Germline CDR1 is LGHNA and CDR2 is YNFKEQ. V lost 0 bases, J lost 7 bases, and 10 bases lay in between. This CDR3 has 14 amino acids.

The CDR3 sequence: CASTLWGGTGELFF. The CDR3 bases are TGTGCCAGCACGCTGTGGGGAGGCACCGGGGAGCTGTTTTTT. V is TRBV5-4 and J is TRBJ2-2; TRBD2 is a possible D gene (6 bases). The germline V gene encodes CDR1 SGHNT and CDR2 YYREEE (reference sequence). The CDR3 length is 14 residues. Trimming took off 6 bases at V and 4 bases at J, with 13 bases between the two ends. Looking up the rest from reference TRBV5-4 and TRBJ2-2 gives the full variable domain: ETGVTQSPTHLIKTRGQQVTLRCSSQSGHNTVSWYQQALGQGPQFIFQYYREEENGRGNFPPRFSGLQFPNYSSELNVNALELDDSALYLCASTLWGGTGELFFGEGSRLTVL.

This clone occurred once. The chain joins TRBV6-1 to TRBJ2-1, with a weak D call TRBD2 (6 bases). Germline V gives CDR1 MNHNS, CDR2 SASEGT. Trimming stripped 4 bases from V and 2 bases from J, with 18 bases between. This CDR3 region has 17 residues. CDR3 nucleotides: TGTGCCAGCAGTGCCGTACTAGCCCCTCCGGCCTACAATGAGCAGTTCTTC. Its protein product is CASSAVLAPPAYNEQFF.

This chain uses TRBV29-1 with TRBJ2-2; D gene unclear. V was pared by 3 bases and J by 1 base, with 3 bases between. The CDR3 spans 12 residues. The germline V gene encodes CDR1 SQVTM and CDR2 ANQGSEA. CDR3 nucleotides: TGCAGCGTTGATAGGAACACCGGGGAGCTGTTTTTT. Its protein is CSVDRNTGELFF.

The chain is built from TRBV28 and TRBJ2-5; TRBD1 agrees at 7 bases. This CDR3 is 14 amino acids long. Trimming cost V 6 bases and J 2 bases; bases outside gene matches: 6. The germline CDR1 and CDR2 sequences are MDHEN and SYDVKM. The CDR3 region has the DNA TGTGCCAGCAGCCCGGGACAGCTACAAGAGACCCAGTACTTC. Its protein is CASSPGQLQETQYF.

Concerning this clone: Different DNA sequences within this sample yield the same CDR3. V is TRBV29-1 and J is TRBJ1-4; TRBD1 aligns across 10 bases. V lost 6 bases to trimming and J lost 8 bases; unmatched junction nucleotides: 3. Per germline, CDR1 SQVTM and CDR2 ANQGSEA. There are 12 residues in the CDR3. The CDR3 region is CSVGQGMEKLFF. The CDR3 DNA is TGCAGCGTGGGACAGGGGATGGAAAAACTGTTTTTT. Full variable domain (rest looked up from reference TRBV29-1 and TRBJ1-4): SAVISQKPSRDICQRGTSLTIQCQVDSQVTMMFWYRQQPGQSLTLIATANQGSEATYESGFVIDKFPISRPNLTFSTLTVSNMSPEDSSIYLCSVGQGMEKLFFGSGTQLSVL.

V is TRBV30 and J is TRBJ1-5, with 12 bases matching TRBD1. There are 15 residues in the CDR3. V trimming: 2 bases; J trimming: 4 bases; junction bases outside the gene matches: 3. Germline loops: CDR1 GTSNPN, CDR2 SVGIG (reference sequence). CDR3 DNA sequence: TGTGCCTGGAGTCCGGGACAGGGGGCAAATCAGCCCCAGCATTTT. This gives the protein CAWSPGQGANQPQHF. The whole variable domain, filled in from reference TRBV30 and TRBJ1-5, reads SQTIHQWPATLVQPVGSPLSLECTVEGTSNPNLYWYRQAAGRGLQLLFYSVGIGQISSEVPQNLSASRPQDRQFILSSKKLLLSDSGFYLCAWSPGQGANQPQHFGDGTRLSIL.

The CDR3 nucleotides are TGTGCCAGCAGCCGGGACTTGGTCGGTGAGCAGTTCTTC. Amino acid sequence: CASSRDLVGEQFF. The chain carries TRBV14 and TRBJ2-1, with D perhaps matching TRBD2 (6 bases). The V gene's germline CDR1 is SGHDN and CDR2 FVKESK. The CDR3 spans 13 residues. V was cut by 4 bases and J by 9 bases, with 13 bases left in between.

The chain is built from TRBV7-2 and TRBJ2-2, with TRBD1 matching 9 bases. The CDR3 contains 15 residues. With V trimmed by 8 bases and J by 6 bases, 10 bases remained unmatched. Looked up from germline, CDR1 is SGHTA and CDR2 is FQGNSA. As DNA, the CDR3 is TGTGCCAGCCGCCAGGGGACAGGGTTCGCCGGGGAGCTGTTTTTT. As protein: CASRQGTGFAGELFF.